The rows below give T cell receptor beta chains drawn from one sample of a study of chemoradiotherapy in HPV16-positive cancers. Data came from immunoSEQ multiplex PCR; TCRdb stores just in-frame clones and leaves some out. The sample has approximately 12,000 clones, around 89% seen once. Sample: blood, taken from a patient who underwent chemoradiotherapy. These receptors were obtained from a human donor with HPV-associated anogenital cancer. CDR3s leave out the opening cysteine and the closing phenylalanine or tryptophan.

V gene	J gene	CDR3 protein
TRBV7-9	TRBJ1-5	ASSSDRERDQPQH
TRBV7-9	TRBJ2-6	ASSSETRGAGANVLT
TRBV27	TRBJ1-6	ASSLSRTGIPLH
TRBV10-3	TRBJ1-2	AILVPGQGNSRGYT
TRBV5-4	TRBJ2-3	ASSPRGNTDTQY
TRBV7-6	TRBJ1-6	ASSLSGAGRSPLH
TRBV2	TRBJ1-6	ASSGVQGRDNSPLH
TRBV29-1	TRBJ2-7	SVHRGSYEQY
TRBV9	TRBJ1-1	ASSYYPDSNTEAF
TRBV27	TRBJ2-2	ASRHLTHYTGELF
TRBV5-1	TRBJ2-3	ASRQGGGTDTQY
TRBV7-2	TRBJ1-2	ASSLGGSYGYT
TRBV7-8	TRBJ1-2	ASSLRTGNYGYT
TRBV29-1	TRBJ2-5	SVKASGGRETQY
TRBV6-4	TRBJ2-3	ASSETGGGTDTQY
TRBV6-4	TRBJ1-5	ARTTKTGSPNQPQH
TRBV9	TRBJ2-1	ASTGTSSGGEQF
TRBV6-6	TRBJ2-7	ASSRGSSPYEQY
TRBV4-1	TRBJ2-3	ASSRGEAISTDTQY
TRBV7-2	TRBJ2-5	ASSLVRGMGETQY
TRBV28	TRBJ2-7	ASSPPGHLIYEQY
TRBV11-2	TRBJ2-7	ASSPSTGGYEQY
TRBV27	TRBJ2-7	ASSFAGTATYEQY
TRBV11-3	TRBJ2-1	ASSLIQSSYNEQF
TRBV4-1	TRBJ2-7	ASSHLRTGRQY
TRBV11-3	TRBJ2-3	ASSPSQGRGTDTQY
TRBV7-9	TRBJ2-3	ASSRLAGGSTDTQY
TRBV9	TRBJ1-3	ASSVGGRKTGNTIY
TRBV11-3	TRBJ2-2	ASSFEGLAGGHTGELF
TRBV2	TRBJ1-5	ASSDSRINQPQH
TRBV1	TRBJ2-7	TSSHANRDPFYEQY
TRBV11-2	TRBJ1-1	ASSPSSEAF
TRBV9	TRBJ1-6	ASSGGLHNSPLH
TRBV15	TRBJ2-1	ATSTDEGAQYNEQF
TRBV6-1	TRBJ1-2	ASPQAPYTYYGYT
TRBV14	TRBJ2-7	ASSQDYWTPISSYEQY
TRBV19	TRBJ2-5	ASKETSQETQY